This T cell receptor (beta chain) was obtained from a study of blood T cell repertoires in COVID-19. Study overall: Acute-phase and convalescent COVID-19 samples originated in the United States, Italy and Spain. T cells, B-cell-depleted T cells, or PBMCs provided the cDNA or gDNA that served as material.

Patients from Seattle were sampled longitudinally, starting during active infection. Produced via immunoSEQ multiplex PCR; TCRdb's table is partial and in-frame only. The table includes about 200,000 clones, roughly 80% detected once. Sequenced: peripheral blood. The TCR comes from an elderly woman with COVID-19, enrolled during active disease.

CDR3 sequence reads: CASSIPGTGGNIQYF. The CDR3 DNA sequence: TGTGCCAGTAGTATCCCCGGGACAGGGGGGAACATTCAGTACTTC. The genes are TRBV19 and TRBJ2-4, with 11 nucleotides matching TRBD1. Germline V gives CDR1 LNHDA, CDR2 SQIVND (reference sequence). The ends lost 3 bases at V and 7 bases at J; junction bases unmatched: 5. CDR3 length: 15 amino acids.